These T cell receptor beta chains were read from a single sample in a study of cytotoxic CD8 clonotypes in ibrutinib-treated CLL. Using immunoSEQ multiplex PCR, the repertoire was profiled, and TCRdb retains in-frame clones only, with some absent. The sample lists some 100,000 clones, approximately 58% seen once, with about 39% in the top ten. The sequenced sample was PBMCs, obtained after 24 months of ibrutinib treatment. The receptors were sampled from a human donor with chronic lymphocytic leukemia. Each CDR3 is given with its conserved first and last residue. The order of the fields is D gene, clone size, J gene, V gene, CDR3 protein, CDR3 DNA. A D gene is named only where the DNA matches it firmly. Not every row has a clone size; where given, it reads once, few, many or a size class.

- | - | TRBJ2-7 | TRBV4-1 | CASSPGPQRGVYEQYF | TGCGCCAGCAGCCCGGGACCACAAAGGGGTGTCTACGAGCAGTACTTC
- | few | TRBJ2-3 | TRBV27 | CASSSTGSTDTQYF | TGTGCCAGCAGCTCAACGGGGAGCACAGATACGCAGTATTTT
- | - | TRBJ2-5 | TRBV19 | CASSTPWKGRIETQYF | TGTGCCAGTAGTACCCCTTGGAAGGGGAGGATCGAGACCCAGTACTTC
- | few | TRBJ1-3 | TRBV9 | CASSVDAPTIGNTIYF | TGTGCCAGCAGCGTAGATGCACCAACAATAGGAAACACCATATATTTT
- | few | TRBJ1-1 | TRBV27 | CASSLSGRLPTEAFF | TGTGCCAGCAGTTTATCCGGCCGATTACCCACTGAAGCTTTCTTT
- | few | TRBJ1-5 | TRBV6-5 | CASRRGGVGQPQHF | TGTGCCAGCAGAAGGGGCGGGGTAGGTCAGCCCCAGCATTTT
- | - | TRBJ1-1 | TRBV7-2 | CASSSNHGNTEAFF | TGTGCCAGCAGCTCGAACCACGGTAACACTGAAGCTTTCTTT
- | - | TRBJ1-4 | TRBV9 | CASSVAGNQGEKLFF | TGTGCCAGCAGCGTAGCAGGAAACCAGGGCGAAAAACTGTTTTTT
- | few | TRBJ2-5 | TRBV11-2 | CASPPGGGRETQYF | TGTGCCAGCCCTCCGGGAGGGGGCCGAGAGACCCAGTACTTC
- | once | TRBJ1-1 | TRBV5-1 | CASSLSGFNTEAFF | TGTGCCAGCAGCTTATCTGGATTCAACACTGAAGCTTTCTTT
TRBD1 | few | TRBJ1-6 | TRBV4-3 | CASSQRRDRDSPLHF | TGCGCCAGCAGCCAACGCCGGGACAGAGATTCACCCCTCCACTTT
- | - | TRBJ1-2 | TRBV5-6 | CASSLGQNQGGYTF | TGTGCCAGCAGCTTGGGGCAAAACCAGGGTGGCTACACCTTC
- | - | TRBJ2-7 | TRBV10-1 | CASKTGDPRTSYEQYF | TGTGCCAGCAAGACTGGGGACCCAAGGACCTCCTACGAGCAGTACTTC
- | few | TRBJ1-3 | TRBV7-2 | CASSLADWGTGNTIYF | TGTGCCAGCAGCTTAGCGGATTGGGGAACTGGAAACACCATATATTTT
- | - | TRBJ2-2 | TRBV21-1 | CASSKVKDRGRTGELFF | TGTGCCAGCAGCAAAGTAAAGGACAGGGGGAGGACCGGGGAGCTGTTTTTT
- | - | TRBJ2-6 | TRBV10-3 | CAISTGILSGANVLTF | TGTGCCATCAGTACAGGGATTCTGTCTGGGGCCAACGTCCTGACTTTC
- | many | TRBJ2-1 | TRBV2 | CASRAGEQFF | TGTGCCAGCAGAGCAGGGGAGCAGTTCTTC
- | - | TRBJ2-4 | TRBV5-1 | CASSTEQGTGNIQYF | TGCGCCAGCAGCACGGAACAGGGTACGGGAAACATTCAGTACTTC
- | few | TRBJ2-7 | TRBV28 | CASRVHQQYEQYF | TGTGCCAGCAGGGTCCATCAACAATACGAGCAGTACTTC
- | - | TRBJ2-5 | TRBV2 | CASSPPGRRGEETQYF | TGTGCCAGCAGTCCACCCGGCCGACGAGGAGAAGAGACCCAGTACTTC
TRBD1 | - | TRBJ2-5 | TRBV5-1 | CASSRGGDSRAETQYF | TGCGCCAGCAGCCGGGGTGGGGACAGCCGTGCGGAGACCCAGTACTTC
TRBD1 | - | TRBJ1-3 | TRBV30 | CAWSANSKGASGNTIYF | TGTGCCTGGAGTGCCAACTCCAAGGGGGCTTCTGGAAACACCATATATTTT
TRBD1 | - | TRBJ2-5 | TRBV7-9 | CASRFGQGARETQYF | TGTGCCAGCAGGTTTGGACAGGGGGCGCGTGAGACCCAGTACTTC
- | - | TRBJ2-4 | TRBV5-4 | CASSLGLGGIQYF | TGTGCCAGCAGCCTAGGGTTGGGAGGCATTCAGTACTTC
- | - | TRBJ1-2 | TRBV6-6 | CASSYLAGANYGYTF | TGTGCCAGCAGTTACTTGGCAGGGGCCAACTATGGCTACACCTTC
- | - | TRBJ1-3 | TRBV18 | CASSPGASVGNTIYF | TGTGCCAGCTCACCAGGAGCCTCTGTTGGAAACACCATATATTTT
- | - | TRBJ2-7 | TRBV7-8 | CASSHTVTVTYEQYF | TGTGCCAGCAGTCATACAGTCACAGTGACCTACGAGCAGTACTTC
- | - | TRBJ2-5 | TRBV9 | CASSSGVETQYF | TGTGCCAGCAGCTCGGGCGTAGAGACCCAGTACTTC
- | - | TRBJ2-4 | TRBV6-5 | CASSSPTSAKNIQYF | TGTGCCAGCAGTTCTCCTACCAGTGCCAAAAACATTCAGTACTTC
TRBD1 | few | TRBJ1-3 | TRBV18 | CASSPRGQGGTGNTIYF | TGTGCCAGCTCACCAAGGGGACAGGGTGGCACTGGAAACACCATATATTTT
- | - | TRBJ1-6 | TRBV27 | CASSLGRGSPLHF | TGTGCCAGCAGCTTGGGGCGGGGTTCACCCCTCCACTTT
- | - | TRBJ2-5 | TRBV29-1 | CSVGGGVQETQYF | TGCAGCGTTGGAGGCGGGGTACAAGAGACCCAGTACTTC
- | - | TRBJ2-7 | TRBV11-1 | CASSPGISTYEQYF | TGTGCCAGCAGCCCGGGGATCTCCACCTACGAGCAGTACTTC
- | few | TRBJ1-1 | TRBV5-1 | CASSLDWRRSGVTEAFF | TGCGCCAGCAGCTTGGATTGGCGAAGGTCCGGAGTCACTGAAGCTTTCTTT
- | - | TRBJ1-6 | TRBV5-1 | CASSPRTDYNSPLHF | TGCGCCAGCAGCCCAAGGACGGATTATAATTCACCCCTCCACTTT
TRBD1 | - | TRBJ2-7 | TRBV4-3 | CASSQELLGQLRSETYEQYF | TGCGCCAGCAGCCAAGAGCTCTTGGGACAGCTTCGCTCCGAAACCTACGAGCAGTACTTC
- | - | TRBJ1-1 | TRBV7-9 | CASSQLTAVNTEAFF | TGTGCCAGCAGCCAATTGACAGCGGTGAACACTGAAGCTTTCTTT
- | - | TRBJ2-3 | TRBV5-1 | CASSLQTDTQYF | TGCGCCAGCAGCTTGCAGACAGATACGCAGTATTTT
TRBD1 | once | TRBJ2-2 | TRBV18 | CASSPTAGGHTGELFF | TGTGCCAGCTCACCGACAGCAGGGGGACACACCGGGGAGCTGTTTTTT
- | few | TRBJ2-3 | TRBV7-8 | CASSAWTPTDTQYF | TGTGCCAGCAGCGCCTGGACGCCCACAGATACGCAGTATTTT
- | - | TRBJ2-7 | TRBV5-6 | CASSFRAGSLYEQYF | TGTGCCAGCAGCTTTCGGGCGGGCAGTCTCTACGAGCAGTACTTC
- | - | TRBJ1-5 | TRBV15 | CATSRLDPNQPQHF | TGTGCCACCAGCAGACTTGACCCTAATCAGCCCCAGCATTTT
- | - | TRBJ2-7 | TRBV6-6 | CASSRGYRDEQYF | TGTGCCAGCAGTAGGGGTTACAGGGACGAGCAGTACTTC
- | - | TRBJ1-2 | TRBV6-1 | CASIRRGDYGYTF | TGTGCCAGCATCAGGCGGGGGGACTATGGCTACACCTTC
- | many | TRBJ1-5 | TRBV6-5 | CASSYSPDQPQHF | TGTGCCAGCAGTTACTCCCCCGATCAGCCCCAGCATTTT
TRBD1 | - | TRBJ1-2 | TRBV5-1 | CASSSSGGQGYTF | TGCGCCAGCAGCTCTTCAGGGGGCCAGGGCTACACCTTC
TRBD1 | - | TRBJ1-1 | TRBV25-1 | CASRGQGRVTEAFF | TGTGCCAGCAGGGGACAGGGACGGGTCACTGAAGCTTTCTTT
TRBD2 | - | TRBJ2-3 | TRBV18 | CASSPGGGPGDTQYF | TGTGCCAGCTCACCAGGCGGGGGGCCGGGAGATACGCAGTATTTT
TRBD1 | - | TRBJ1-6 | TRBV7-2 | CASSLEGAGNSPLHF | TGTGCCAGCAGCTTAGAGGGGGCGGGGAATTCACCCCTCCACTTT
TRBD1 | - | TRBJ1-2 | TRBV5-1 | CASSSGTGSYGYTF | TGCGCCAGCAGCTCCGGGACAGGATCCTATGGCTACACCTTC
TRBD1 | - | TRBJ2-2 | TRBV18 | CASSPGQVDSGTGELFF | TGTGCCAGCTCACCGGGACAGGTGGATTCGGGCACCGGGGAGCTGTTTTTT
TRBD2 | - | TRBJ2-7 | TRBV28 | CASRPQGRGGYEQYF | TGTGCCAGCAGGCCCCAGGGGCGGGGGGGTTACGAGCAGTACTTC